This TCR beta chain came from a study of blood T cell repertoires in COVID-19. The CDR3 has 15 amino acids. Germline lookup yields CDR1 SGHTA and CDR2 FQGTGA. Trimming cost V 2 bases and J 4 bases; bases outside gene matches: 0. The assay was immunoSEQ multiplex PCR, and TCRdb's table has in-frame clones only and misses some. The sample holds approximately 230,000 clones, approximately 82% seen once. Input material: PBMCs or T cells enriched from blood (not recorded which). The chain uses TRBV7-3 and TRBJ2-1, with TRBD2 identical over 12 bases. The sequence was obtained from a man aged 35 to 55 who had recovered from COVID-19. The CDR3 here is CASSLGTSGYNEQFF. In DNA, the CDR3 is TGTGCCAGCAGCTTAGGGACTAGCGGGTACAATGAGCAGTTCTTC.